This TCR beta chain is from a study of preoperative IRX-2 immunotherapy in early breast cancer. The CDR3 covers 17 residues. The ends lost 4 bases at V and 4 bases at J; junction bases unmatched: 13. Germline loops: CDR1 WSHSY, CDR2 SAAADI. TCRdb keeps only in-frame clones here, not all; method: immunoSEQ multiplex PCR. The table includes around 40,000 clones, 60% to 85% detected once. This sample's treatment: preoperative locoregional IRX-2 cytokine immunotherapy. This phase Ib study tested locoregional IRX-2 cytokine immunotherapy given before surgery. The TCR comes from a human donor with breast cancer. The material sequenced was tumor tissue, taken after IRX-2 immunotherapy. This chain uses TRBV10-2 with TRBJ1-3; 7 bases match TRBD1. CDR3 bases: TGCGCCAGCAGTGGGGAATTAGGAGGGGGCTTCGGAAACACCATATATTTT. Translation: CASSGELGGGFGNTIYF.